Presented here are 24 T cell receptor beta chains from one specimen sequenced in a study of regulatory T cells in long-lasting Graves disease. The time point was: persistent/refractory GD, antithyroid drugs over 5 years with positive TRAb. PBMC-derived RNA was used for the TCR library. CDR3-region Arm-PCR and iRepertoire HTBI primers produced the TCR beta libraries. TCRdb re-analysed the multiplex PCR reads in MiXCR, keeping a single row per CDR3 protein. This table has 400,000 or so distinct CDR3 sequences, less than 25% appearing once. Sample: peripheral blood mononuclear cells (PBMCs), taken when the disease was refractory, from a patient treated with antithyroid drugs. The receptors originated from a female donor with Graves disease.

This clonotype was observed many times. The V call is TRBV20-1, the J call TRBJ1-3, with D maybe TRBD1 (5 bases). The CDR3 is made up of 13 amino acids. With 5 bases removed from V and 3 bases from J, the gap between germline ends came to 11 bases. The V gene's germline CDR1 is DFQATT and CDR2 SNEGSKA (reference sequence). The CDR3 nucleotides are TGCAGTGCTGGGGACGGATTTGGAAACACCATATATTTT. This codes for CSAGDGFGNTIYF.

J is TRBJ2-1 and V is TRBV28; 14 bases align to TRBD2. This CDR3 has 15 amino acids. V was clipped by 7 bases and J by 9 bases; unmatched bases: 8. Germline CDR1 reads MDHEN; CDR2 reads SYDVKM. The CDR3 bases are TGTGCCAGCACACCCGGGACTAGCGGGAGTCGTGAGCAGTTCTTC. This encodes CASTPGTSGSREQFF. Full variable domain (rest looked up from reference TRBV28 and TRBJ2-1): DVKVTQSSRYLVKRTGEKVFLECVQDMDHENMFWYRQDPGLGLRLIYFSYDVKMKEKGDIPEGYSVSREKKERFSLILESASTNQTSMYLCASTPGTSGSREQFFGPGTRLTVL.

This clonotype occurred many times. The chain employs TRBV3-1 and TRBJ1-5; no definite D call. This CDR3 region has 16 residues. Germline V gives CDR1 LGHDT, CDR2 YNNKEL (reference sequence). Trimming removed 2 bases from V and 3 bases from J, with 14 bases in between. CDR3 DNA sequence: TGTGCCAGCAGCCAAACGGGTCGGCAGTTCAATCAGCCCCAGCATTTT. This codes for CASSQTGRQFNQPQHF.

The chain uses TRBV18 and TRBJ2-5; 11 bases match TRBD2. After removal of 1 base from V and 5 bases from J, the junction contained 9 bases not matched to a gene. This CDR3 contains 17 residues. Germline V lookup: CDR1 KGHSH, CDR2 LQKENI. CDR3 amino acids: CASSPRDLAGGWETQYF. In nucleotides, the CDR3 is TGTGCCAGCTCACCACGAGATCTAGCGGGAGGCTGGGAGACCCAGTACTTC.

Many counts were recorded for this clonotype. The chain uses TRBV6-1 and TRBJ2-7, with a weak D call TRBD1 (6 bases). This CDR3 has 14 residues. The V end was cut by 6 bases, the J end by 0 bases, with 12 bases between. In germline, CDR1 is MNHNS, CDR2 SASEGT. Written as DNA, the CDR3 is TGTGCCAGCAGCTCAAGGGGGTACTCCTACGAGCAGTACTTC. Its translation: CASSSRGYSYEQYF.

The rearrangement joins TRBV27 to TRBJ2-3; D unresolved. Germline CDR1 is MNHEY and CDR2 is SMNVEV (reference sequence). Trimming left V 0 bases short and J 2 bases short, with 12 bases between. The CDR3 loop spans 16 amino acids. The DNA of the CDR3 is TGTGCCAGCAGTTTATCCAGCGCTACATCCACAGATACGCAGTATTTT. This codes for CASSLSSATSTDTQYF.

This sequence joins TRBV7-2 and TRBJ2-3; 13 bases are shared with TRBD2. This CDR3 spans 17 amino acids. In germline, CDR1 is SGHTA, CDR2 FQGNSA. The trim removed 3 bases at V and 2 bases at J, leaving 5 bases unmatched. The CDR3 reads CASSFRTSGRATDTQYF. The CDR3 DNA is TGTGCCAGCAGCTTTCGAACTAGCGGGAGGGCCACAGATACGCAGTATTTT.

This clonotype was seen ten or more times. This chain connects TRBV28 to TRBJ2-7; maybe TRBD1 (5 bases). Germline V gene sequence: CDR1 MDHEN, CDR2 SYDVKM. V was cut by 2 bases and J by 7 bases, with 18 bases left in between. This CDR3 has 15 residues. CDR3 nucleotides: TGTGCCAGCAGTTTACAGGGTCATGTAACTGGGGAGCAGTACTTC. Protein: CASSLQGHVTGEQYF.

The CDR3 DNA is TGCGCCAGCAGCTTGGCAACAGGATCGGCCTACGAGCAGTACTTC. Its translation: CASSLATGSAYEQYF. The V and J genes are TRBV5-1 and TRBJ2-7, with D perhaps matching TRBD1 (5 bases). Germline CDR1 is SGHRS and CDR2 is YFSETQ. The CDR3 has 15 amino acids. The V end was cut by 0 bases, the J end by 2 bases, with 12 bases between.

In this sample, this clonotype turned up once. V and J are TRBV18 and TRBJ1-1; the D gene is possibly TRBD1 (5 bases). Germline CDR1 and CDR2: KGHSH and LQKENI. The CDR3 is 15 amino acids. The V gene lost 1 base and the J gene lost 3 bases, with 12 bases spanning the gap. This CDR3 is CASSPQAGRDTEAFF. The CDR3, as DNA: TGTGCCAGCTCACCACAGGCAGGGCGGGACACTGAAGCTTTCTTT.

V is TRBV9 and J is TRBJ2-7, with D perhaps matching TRBD1 (5 bases). The CDR3 has 15 amino acids. Germline V lookup: CDR1 SGDLS, CDR2 YYNGEE. Trimming stripped 0 bases from V and 0 bases from J, with 10 bases between. CDR3 coding DNA: TGTGCCAGCAGCGTAGGCCCAGGGTACTCCTACGAGCAGTACTTC. This encodes CASSVGPGYSYEQYF. The full variable domain, in which reference TRBV9 and TRBJ2-7 provide the parts outside the CDR3, is DSGVTQTPKHLITATGQRVTLRCSPRSGDLSVYWYQQSLDQGLQFLIQYYNGEERAKGNILERFSAQQFPDLHSELNLSSLELGDSALYFCASSVGPGYSYEQYFGPGTRLTVT.

The chain is built from TRBV28 and TRBJ2-3, with 10 bases that match TRBD2. J was trimmed by 4 bases and V by 4 bases; bases with no gene match: 8. The CDR3 sequence is 16 residues long. CDR1 and CDR2 from the germline V gene are MDHEN and SYDVKM. The CDR3: CASSSRASGSPDTQYF. The CDR3 nucleotides are TGTGCCAGCAGTTCCCGTGCTAGCGGGAGCCCAGATACGCAGTATTTT.

A few counts support this clonotype. The chain has TRBV7-2 and TRBJ1-6; D unclear. The CDR3 is 16 residues long. V lost 2 bases to trimming and J lost 4 bases, with 12 bases between them. CDR1 SGHTA and CDR2 FQGNSA come from the germline V gene. CDR3 residues: CASSLTPTPYNSPLHF. CDR3 DNA: TGTGCCAGCAGCTTAACGCCCACCCCATATAATTCACCCCTCCACTTT. Filled out from reference TRBV7-2 and TRBJ1-6, the complete variable domain reads GAGVSQSPSNKVTEKGKDVELRCDPISGHTALYWYRQSLGQGLEFLIYFQGNSAPDKSGLPSDRFSAERTGGSVSTLTIQRTQQEDSAVYLCASSLTPTPYNSPLHFGNGTRLTVT.

This clonotype was seen repeatedly, ten times or more. The chain uses TRBV11-2 and TRBJ1-1; unclear D gene. Trimming removed 4 bases at V and 0 bases at J, with 15 bases between. Germline V gene lookup returns CDR1 SGHAT and CDR2 FQNNGV. CDR3 size: 16 residues. CDR3 sequence: CASSSLGRELNTEAFF. CDR3 sequence (DNA): TGTGCCAGCAGCTCACTCGGACGGGAATTGAACACTGAAGCTTTCTTT.

In its sample, this clonotype was seen many times. The chain joins TRBV28 to TRBJ2-7, with 9 positions matching TRBD1. Germline V gene data show CDR1 as MDHEN and CDR2 as SYDVKM. The V gene end was trimmed by 6 bases and the J gene end by 4 bases; junction bases not matched to a gene: 4. The CDR3 extends over 13 amino acids. The CDR3 coding sequence is TGTGCCAGCAGCTTAGGGACAGGGTACGAGCAGTACTTC. Translation gives CASSLGTGYEQYF.

This clonotype was counted a few times. The genes are TRBV3-1 and TRBJ2-7, with a weak D call TRBD2 (5 bases). With 3 bases removed from V and 2 bases from J, the gap between germline ends came to 14 bases. The V gene's germline CDR1 is LGHDT and CDR2 YNNKEL (reference sequence). The CDR3 extends over 15 amino acids. CDR3 DNA: TGTGCCAGCAGCCAGGTTAGCGTAAATCCCTACGAGCAGTACTTC. It codes for CASSQVSVNPYEQYF.

This clonotype was detected many times. The chain combines TRBV12-3 or TRBV12-4 with TRBJ1-2, with a possible D match to TRBD1 (6 bases). Trimming stripped 7 bases from V and 10 bases from J, with 19 bases between. The CDR3 loop spans 13 amino acids. As DNA, the CDR3 is TGTGCCAGCAATCCGGGGTGGGCAGGGGACTACACCTTC. Translation gives CASNPGWAGDYTF.

This clonotype has a count of ten or more. The chain uses TRBV11-2 and TRBJ1-2; unclear D gene. V was trimmed by 5 bases and J by 0 bases, leaving 10 bases between them. The length of the CDR3 is 14 residues. Germline assignment: CDR1 SGHAT and CDR2 FQNNGV. The CDR3 loop is CASSPDGANYGYTF. The CDR3 DNA sequence: TGTGCCAGCAGCCCCGACGGAGCTAACTATGGCTACACCTTC. Using reference TRBV11-2 and TRBJ1-2 for the parts outside the CDR3, the full variable domain is EAGVAQSPRYKIIEKRQSVAFWCNPISGHATLYWYQQILGQGPKLLIQFQNNGVVDDSQLPKDRFSAERLKGVDSTLKIQPAKLEDSAVYLCASSPDGANYGYTFGSGTRLTVV.

In this sample, this clonotype turned up many times. This chain links TRBV7-2 with TRBJ2-5; D not resolved. V was trimmed by 1 base and J by 3 bases, leaving 6 bases between them. This CDR3 has 13 residues. Per germline, CDR1 SGHTA and CDR2 FQGNSA. The CDR3 DNA reads TGTGCCAGCAGCTTAGTTCGGAAAGAGACCCAGTACTTC. It translates to CASSLVRKETQYF.

The rearrangement links TRBV4-1 to TRBJ2-3; the match to TRBD1 covers 7 bases. Germline V gene data show CDR1 as MGHRA and CDR2 as YSYEKL. V dropped 0 bases and J dropped 2; count of bases not matched to a gene: 2. There are 15 residues in the CDR3. The CDR3 reads CASSQDDRATDTQYF. In DNA form, the CDR3 reads TGCGCCAGCAGCCAAGATGACAGGGCCACAGATACGCAGTATTTT.

There are a few counts of this clonotype. The chain combines TRBV5-1 with TRBJ1-6; the match to TRBD1 covers 9 bases. The CDR3 runs to 16 residues. Germline V gene sequence: CDR1 SGHRS, CDR2 YFSETQ. The junction had 9 bases not matched to a gene; V was cut back by 3 bases and J by 8 bases. CDR3 sequence reads: CASSSGGQGKYSPLHF. CDR3 sequence (DNA): TGCGCCAGCAGCTCCGGAGGACAGGGGAAATATTCACCCCTCCACTTT.

This clonotype was detected many times. The V and J genes are TRBV12-3 or TRBV12-4 and TRBJ1-5, with TRBD1 matching 7 bases. The CDR3 extends over 16 amino acids. J gave up 0 bases and V 4 bases, and 6 bases lay outside the gene matches. CDR3 region: CASSSGQPYSNQPQHF. The CDR3 nucleotides are TGTGCCAGCAGTTCGGGACAGCCTTATAGCAATCAGCCCCAGCATTTT.

This clonotype was detected only a few times. The rearrangement uses TRBV20-1 and TRBJ1-4, with D possibly being TRBD1 (5 bases). CDR3 length: 12 residues. Trimming took off 3 bases at V and 8 bases at J, with 10 bases between the two ends. In germline, CDR1 is DFQATT, CDR2 SNEGSKA (reference sequence). CDR3 region: CSASRGGEKLFF. The DNA for the CDR3 is TGCAGTGCTAGTCGGGGCGGCGAAAAACTGTTTTTT.

This chain links TRBV7-2 with TRBJ2-1; 12 bases are a match to TRBD2. This CDR3 has 15 residues. Per the germline V gene, CDR1 is SGHTA and CDR2 is FQGNSA. The V gene end was trimmed by 5 bases and the J gene end by 10 bases; junction bases not matched to a gene: 9. CDR3 sequence reads: CASSQRTSGKVEQFF. CDR3 DNA: TGTGCCAGCAGCCAAAGGACTAGCGGGAAGGTGGAGCAGTTCTTC.